This TCR beta chain was identified during a study of Ad26.COV2.S vaccination and SARS-CoV-2 variants. Study overall: This donor came from the COV1001 trial of Ad26.COV2.S. General study findings and limits: With respect to non-spike TCR breadth, vaccine and placebo recipients were similar. Analytic work on TCR breadth and depth might have understated the full extent of total T cell responses. Breadth, reportedly substantial, characterized the spike-specific CD8+ and CD4+ T cell responses after vaccination.

V lost 6 bases and J lost 3; bases outside the gene matches: 3. This CDR3 is 13 amino acids long. Germline V lookup: CDR1 LNHDA, CDR2 SQIVND (reference sequence). Noted treatment: around 19 received Ad26.COV2.S at low or high dose, single or two shots; about 5 received placebo; per-sample allocation not given. Collection of the samples took place on day 63 after the first injection of vaccine or placebo. The method was immunoSEQ multiplex PCR; TCRdb's version includes in-frame clones alone and lacks a portion of them. The repertoire holds approximately 500,000 clones, approximately 90% seen once, with roughly 13% in the top ten. About this clone itself: Its antigen is as yet unknown.

The starting material was peripheral blood, obtained in a trial of Ad26.COV2.S vaccine versus placebo. The clonotype originates from a person between 18 and 65 years old who received the Ad26.COV2.S COVID-19 vaccine or a placebo. V gene TRBV19 combines with J gene TRBJ2-3, with 7 bases matching TRBD1. The CDR3 loop is CASSVQGTDTQYF. The DNA of the CDR3 is TGTGCCAGTAGCGTACAGGGGACAGATACGCAGTATTTT.